The 13 T cell receptor beta chains given below trace back to one sample, sequenced in a study of shared clonotypes between healthy human individuals. Only in-frame clones appear in the TCRdb table, and some are missing; sequencing was by immunoSEQ multiplex PCR. The sample lists some 2.1 million clones, over 85% occurring once. It was CD45RO-negative cells, positively selected for CCR7, that made up naive CD8 cells, with terminally differentiated effector memory CD45RA+ cells excluded. The sample comprised naive CD8+ T cells sorted from blood. These receptors all come from a man aged 18 to 29 in good health.

J is TRBJ2-4 and V is TRBV27; TRBD1 matches 7 bases. Per the germline V gene, CDR1 is MNHEY and CDR2 is SMNVEV (reference sequence). The CDR3 extends over 16 amino acids. V dropped 2 bases and J dropped 5; count of bases not matched to a gene: 9. The CDR3 DNA follows: TGTGCCAGCAGTTTAACAGGGGCTCCGTTGGAAAACATTCAGTACTTC. Its protein product is CASSLTGAPLENIQYF.

This chain connects TRBV5-7 to TRBJ2-3, with 9 bases fitting TRBD2. TRBV5-7 carries the ORF label, with uncertain function. The CDR3 has 15 residues. V shed 4 bases and J 3 bases; nucleotides not matched to a gene: 6. The CDR3 protein is CASSVSGRGTDTQYF. The CDR3 DNA is TGTGCCAGCAGCGTTAGCGGGAGAGGGACAGATACGCAGTATTTT.

This clone was counted a single time. In the same sample, other DNA sequences code for this CDR3. The V call is TRBV12-5, the J call TRBJ2-7; D is uncertain. V was trimmed by 1 base and J by 1 base, leaving 5 bases between them. CDR3 length: 13 amino acids. Germline CDR1 and CDR2: LGHNT and FRNRAP. The chain's CDR3 is CASGLGPSYEQYF. The DNA of the CDR3 is TGTGCTAGTGGTTTGGGTCCATCCTACGAGCAGTACTTC.

Notes on this clone: A much larger clone differs by one base, so this may be a read error. Additional DNA sequences in this sample encode the identical CDR3. The chain is built from TRBV30 and TRBJ2-2, with 8 bases fitting TRBD2. Germline V lookup: CDR1 GTSNPN, CDR2 SVGIG (reference sequence). Losses at the gene ends were 8 bases for V and 5 bases for J; bases not matched to a gene: 16. The CDR3 length is 16 residues. The CDR3 region is CAHRAGGRADTGELFF. CDR3 sequence (DNA): TGTGCCCATAGGGCGGGGGGCCGTGCGGATACCGGGGAGCTGTTTTTT.

The chain carries TRBV9 and TRBJ2-1, with D possibly TRBD2 on 7 matching bases. The ends were cut back, 3 bases at V and 6 bases at J, with 13 bases in the middle. Germline V gene sequence: CDR1 SGDLS, CDR2 YYNGEE. CDR3 length: 14 residues. CDR3 nucleotide sequence: TGTGCCAGCAGCGAGGGGGACTATGTCAATGAGCAGTTCTTC. Its protein is CASSEGDYVNEQFF. The entire variable domain, with the rest obtained from reference TRBV9 and TRBJ2-1, is as follows: DSGVTQTPKHLITATGQRVTLRCSPRSGDLSVYWYQQSLDQGLQFLIQYYNGEERAKGNILERFSAQQFPDLHSELNLSSLELGDSALYFCASSEGDYVNEQFFGPGTRLTVL.

The chain carries TRBV27 and TRBJ1-6; D perhaps matches TRBD1 (5 bases). Germline CDR1 reads MNHEY; CDR2 reads SMNVEV (reference sequence). The CDR3 covers 15 residues. The V end was cut by 6 bases, the J end by 9 bases, with 18 bases between. The CDR3 reads CASSLTGQGVSPLHF. The CDR3 DNA is TGTGCCAGCAGCCTAACGGGGCAGGGCGTTTCACCCCTCCACTTT.

The chain joins TRBV4-1 to TRBJ2-1; D is perhaps TRBD1 (5 bases). Germline V gene data show CDR1 as MGHRA and CDR2 as YSYEKL. The CDR3 loop spans 15 amino acids. Trimming removed 6 bases at V and 6 bases at J, with 18 bases between. The CDR3 nucleotides are TGCGCCAGCAGAATCGAGGTTCGGCAGGGCAATGAGCAGTTCTTC. It encodes CASRIEVRQGNEQFF.

This chain links TRBV19 with TRBJ2-1, with 10 positions matching TRBD2. This CDR3 is 15 amino acids long. Germline V gives CDR1 LNHDA, CDR2 SQIVND (reference sequence). J was trimmed by 5 bases and V by 5 bases; bases with no gene match: 6. The CDR3 region has the DNA TGTGCCAGTAGTTGGCTAGCGGGGGTAAACAATGAGCAGTTCTTC. Translation gives CASSWLAGVNNEQFF. The entire variable domain, with the rest obtained from reference TRBV19 and TRBJ2-1, is as follows: DGGITQSPKYLFRKEGQNVTLSCEQNLNHDAMYWYRQDPGQGLRLIYYSQIVNDFQKGDIAEGYSVSREKKESFPLTVTSAQKNPTAFYLCASSWLAGVNNEQFFGPGTRLTVL.

This clone was seen just once. The junction differs from germline at one of its ends, possibly a read error. The chain uses TRBV27 and TRBJ1-5; unclear D gene. This CDR3 is 13 amino acids long. The germline V gene has CDR1 MNHEY and CDR2 SMNVEV (reference sequence). The CDR3, as DNA: TGTGCCAGCAGATTATTCGTAGGGCAGCCCCAGCATTTT. Protein sequence: CASRLFVGQPQHF.

This chain uses TRBV13 with TRBJ1-1, with no clear D. Germline V lookup: CDR1 PRHDT, CDR2 FYEKMQ (reference sequence). The CDR3 extends over 16 amino acids. Trimming cost V 5 bases and J 1 base, with 17 bases left between them. CDR3 sequence reads: CASSPQVGPGNTEAFF. The CDR3 DNA reads as TGTGCCAGCAGCCCGCAAGTCGGCCCGGGGAACACTGAAGCTTTCTTT.

This chain uses TRBV19 with TRBJ2-7; 9 nucleotides line up with TRBD2. Per the germline V gene, CDR1 is LNHDA and CDR2 is SQIVND (reference sequence). The junction had 7 bases not matched to a gene; V was cut back by 4 bases and J by 6 bases. The CDR3 spans 14 residues. CDR3 sequence: CASSSAGGLFEQYF. The CDR3 nucleotides are TGTGCCAGTAGTAGCGCGGGAGGGCTCTTCGAGCAGTACTTC.

As DNA, the CDR3 is TGTGCCAGCAAGGCTAGCGGAGGGGGAGATACGCAGTATTTT. Amino acid sequence: CASKASGGGDTQYF. The chain carries TRBV2 and TRBJ2-3, with D perhaps TRBD2 (7 bases). Germline CDR1 SNHLY, CDR2 FYNNEI. Trimming removed 7 bases at V and 5 bases at J, with 16 bases between. This CDR3 comprises 14 residues.

The chain is built from TRBV6-1 and TRBJ1-1, with 8 bases matching TRBD1. The CDR3 covers 12 residues. Germline CDR1 is MNHNS and CDR2 is SASEGT. Here the CDR3 DNA reads TGTGCGGGTACCAGGGGGCCTGAGGGGGCTTTCTTT. It codes for CAGTRGPEGAFF.